Reported below is one TCR beta chain. Per the original methods: Amplified reference gene primers provided the basis for estimating nucleated cell counts. The method was immunoSEQ multiplex PCR; TCRdb's version includes in-frame clones alone and lacks a portion of them. V and J calls and clone size are given by that table; D and trimming were obtained from the DNA. The sample has roughly 180,000 clones; about 91% are singletons. These data come from a study of blood T cell repertoires in COVID-19. About the research overall: Samples came from the United States, Italy and Spain, spanning acute and convalescent COVID-19. T cells, B-cell-depleted T cells, or PBMCs provided the cDNA or gDNA that served as material.

V was clipped by 6 bases and J by 7 bases; unmatched bases: 7. This CDR3 has 14 residues. Looked up from germline, CDR1 is ENHRY and CDR2 is SYGVKD. This TCR derives from a woman aged 30 to 39 with acute or convalescent COVID-19. The chain has TRBV10-3 and TRBJ2-7; the match to TRBD1 covers 12 bases. The sequenced material came from peripheral blood. Here the CDR3 reads CAISPGQGAREQYF. The CDR3 region has the DNA TGTGCCATCAGCCCGGGACAGGGGGCGCGGGAGCAGTACTTC.